This TCR beta chain appears in the sequencing data of a study of T cell clones after liver transplantation. Study context: TCRbeta sequencing after a pre-transplant mixed lymphocyte reaction identified graft-donor-reactive clones, later tracked in post-transplant blood. Pre-transplant mixed lymphocyte reactions yielded third-party-reactive TCRbeta sequences as comparators for graft-donor-reactive sequences. Three of the eight recipients were HCV-positive; the rest had non-autoimmune, non-viral transplant indications. Study conclusions and caveats: Circulating graft-donor-reactive CD4 TCRbeta sequences fell significantly post-transplant in most of the 8 subjects.

V dropped 4 bases and J dropped 3; count of bases not matched to a gene: 3. CDR1 is SGHNT, CDR2 YENEEA, per germline. This CDR3 region has 14 residues. This clone was seen a handful of times. What it binds is not known. Data came from immunoSEQ multiplex PCR; TCRdb stores just in-frame clones and leaves some out. The sample has just over 60,000 clones; 70% to 75% are singletons. The source of this sequence is a human donor who received a liver transplant. The sequencing here drew on CD4+ T cells from blood, taken before liver transplant. J is TRBJ2-7 and V is TRBV11-3, with 10 bases fitting TRBD1. CDR3 residues: CASSSRDRGYEQYF. CDR3 bases: TGTGCCAGCAGCTCCCGGGACAGGGGCTACGAGCAGTACTTC.